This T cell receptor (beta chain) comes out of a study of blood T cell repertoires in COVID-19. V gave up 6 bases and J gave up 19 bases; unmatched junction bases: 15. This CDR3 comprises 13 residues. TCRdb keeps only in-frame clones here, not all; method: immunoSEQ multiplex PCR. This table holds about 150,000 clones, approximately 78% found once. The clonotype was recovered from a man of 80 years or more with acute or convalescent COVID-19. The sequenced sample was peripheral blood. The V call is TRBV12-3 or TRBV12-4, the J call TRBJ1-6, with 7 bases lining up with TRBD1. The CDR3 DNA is TGTGCCAGCAGCCCTTATGGGACAGTACAAGTTCACTTT. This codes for CASSPYGTVQVHF.